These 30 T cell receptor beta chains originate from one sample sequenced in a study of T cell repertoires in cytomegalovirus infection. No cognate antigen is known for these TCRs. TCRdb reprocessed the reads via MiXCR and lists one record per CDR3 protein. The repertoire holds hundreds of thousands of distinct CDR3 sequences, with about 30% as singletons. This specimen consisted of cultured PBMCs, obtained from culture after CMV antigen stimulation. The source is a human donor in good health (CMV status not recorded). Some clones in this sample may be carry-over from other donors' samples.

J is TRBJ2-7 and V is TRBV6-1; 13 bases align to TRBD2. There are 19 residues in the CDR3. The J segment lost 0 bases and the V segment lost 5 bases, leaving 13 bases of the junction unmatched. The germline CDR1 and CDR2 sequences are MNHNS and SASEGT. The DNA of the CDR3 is TGTGCCAGCAGTCCATTACCGGGACTAGCGGGACGACTCTCCTACGAGCAGTACTTC. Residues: CASSPLPGLAGRLSYEQYF.

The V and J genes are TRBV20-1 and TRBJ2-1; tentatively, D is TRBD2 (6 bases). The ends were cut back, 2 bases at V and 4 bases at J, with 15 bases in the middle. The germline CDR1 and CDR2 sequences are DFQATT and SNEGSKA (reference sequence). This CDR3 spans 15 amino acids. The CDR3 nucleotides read TGCAGTGCTAGACGGAAAGGCCGGGGGTACAATGAGCAGTTCTTC. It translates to CSARRKGRGYNEQFF.

CDR3 region: CASSLLVRPYEQYF. The CDR3 DNA is TGTGCCAGCAGTTTATTGGTCCGCCCCTACGAGCAGTACTTC. V usage is TRBV28 and J usage is TRBJ2-7; D is unresolved. The CDR3 has 14 amino acids. Germline assignment: CDR1 MDHEN and CDR2 SYDVKM. V was pared by 1 base and J by 2 bases, with 9 bases between. Full variable domain (remainder filled in from reference TRBV28 and TRBJ2-7): DVKVTQSSRYLVKRTGEKVFLECVQDMDHENMFWYRQDPGLGLRLIYFSYDVKMKEKGDIPEGYSVSREKKERFSLILESASTNQTSMYLCASSLLVRPYEQYFGPGTRLTVT.

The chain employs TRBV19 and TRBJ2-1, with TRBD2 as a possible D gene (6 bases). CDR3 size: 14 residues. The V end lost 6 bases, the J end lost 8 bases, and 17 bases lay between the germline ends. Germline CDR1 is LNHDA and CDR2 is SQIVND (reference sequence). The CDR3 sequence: CASSRDSLGDEQFF. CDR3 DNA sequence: TGTGCCAGTAGCCGGGACTCCCTCGGTGATGAGCAGTTCTTC.

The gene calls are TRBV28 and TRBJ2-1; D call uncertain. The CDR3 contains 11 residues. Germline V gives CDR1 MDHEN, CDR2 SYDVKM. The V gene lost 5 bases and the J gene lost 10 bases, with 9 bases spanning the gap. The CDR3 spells CASSSAVEQFF. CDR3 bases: TGTGCCAGCAGTAGCGCGGTCGAGCAGTTCTTC.

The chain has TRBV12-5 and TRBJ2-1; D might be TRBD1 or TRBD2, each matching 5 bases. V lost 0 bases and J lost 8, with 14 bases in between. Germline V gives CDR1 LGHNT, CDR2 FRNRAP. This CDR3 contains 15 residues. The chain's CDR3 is CASGLVLGAVHEQFF. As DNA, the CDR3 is TGTGCTAGTGGTTTGGTACTAGGGGCGGTGCATGAGCAGTTCTTC.

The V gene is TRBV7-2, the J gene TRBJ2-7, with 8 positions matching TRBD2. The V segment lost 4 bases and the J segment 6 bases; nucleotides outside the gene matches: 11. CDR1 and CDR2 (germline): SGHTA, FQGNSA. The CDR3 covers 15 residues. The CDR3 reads CASSSTSGLVIEQYF. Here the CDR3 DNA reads TGTGCCAGCAGCTCTACTAGCGGTCTTGTTATCGAGCAGTACTTC.

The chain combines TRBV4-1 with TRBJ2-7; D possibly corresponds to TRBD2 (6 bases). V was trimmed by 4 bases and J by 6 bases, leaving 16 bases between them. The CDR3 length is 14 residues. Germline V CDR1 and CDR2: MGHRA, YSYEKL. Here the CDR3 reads CASSPFSGRREQYF. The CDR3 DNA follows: TGCGCCAGCAGCCCGTTTAGCGGAAGACGCGAGCAGTACTTC.

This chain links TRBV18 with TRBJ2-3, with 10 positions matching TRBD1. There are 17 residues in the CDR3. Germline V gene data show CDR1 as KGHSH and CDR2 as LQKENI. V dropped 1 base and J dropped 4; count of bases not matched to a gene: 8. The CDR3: CASSPLAGQGISDTQYF. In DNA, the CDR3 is TGTGCCAGCTCACCACTGGCGGGACAGGGGATTTCAGATACGCAGTATTTT. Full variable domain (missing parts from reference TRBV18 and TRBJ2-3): NAGVMQNPRHLVRRRGQEARLRCSPMKGHSHVYWYRQLPEEGLKFMVYLQKENIIDESGMPKERFSAEFPKEGPSILRIQQVVRGDSAAYFCASSPLAGQGISDTQYFGPGTRLTVL.

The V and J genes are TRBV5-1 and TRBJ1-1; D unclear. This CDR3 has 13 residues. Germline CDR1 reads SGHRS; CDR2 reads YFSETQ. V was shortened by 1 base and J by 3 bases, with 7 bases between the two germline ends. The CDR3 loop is CASSLYGDTEAFF. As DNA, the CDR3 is TGCGCCAGCAGCTTGTACGGGGACACTGAAGCTTTCTTT.

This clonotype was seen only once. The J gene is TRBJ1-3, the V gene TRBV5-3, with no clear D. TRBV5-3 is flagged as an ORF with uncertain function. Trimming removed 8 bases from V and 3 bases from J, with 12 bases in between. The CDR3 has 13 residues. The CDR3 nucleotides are TGTGCCAGCAGGACGGTGGGTGGAAACACCATATATTTT. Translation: CASRTVGGNTIYF.

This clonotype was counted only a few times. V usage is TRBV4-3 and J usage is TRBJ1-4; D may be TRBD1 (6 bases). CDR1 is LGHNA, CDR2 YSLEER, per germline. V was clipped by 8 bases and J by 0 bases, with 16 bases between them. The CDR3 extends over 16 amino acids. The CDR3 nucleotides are TGCGCCAGCGGGCCGGGGGCTGGGGCAACTAATGAAAAACTGTTTTTT. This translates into CASGPGAGATNEKLFF.

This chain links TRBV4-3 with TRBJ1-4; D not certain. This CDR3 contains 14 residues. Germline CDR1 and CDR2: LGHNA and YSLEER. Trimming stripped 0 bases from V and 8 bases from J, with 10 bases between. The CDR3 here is CASSQELAHEKLFF. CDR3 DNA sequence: TGCGCCAGCAGCCAAGAGTTGGCCCACGAAAAACTGTTTTTT.

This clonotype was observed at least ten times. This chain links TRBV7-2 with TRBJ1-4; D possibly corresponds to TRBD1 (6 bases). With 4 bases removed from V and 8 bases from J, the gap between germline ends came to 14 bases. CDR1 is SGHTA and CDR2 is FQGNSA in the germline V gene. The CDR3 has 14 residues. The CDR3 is CASSSGRGDEKLFF. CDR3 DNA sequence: TGTGCCAGCAGCTCGGGGAGGGGGGACGAAAAACTGTTTTTT.

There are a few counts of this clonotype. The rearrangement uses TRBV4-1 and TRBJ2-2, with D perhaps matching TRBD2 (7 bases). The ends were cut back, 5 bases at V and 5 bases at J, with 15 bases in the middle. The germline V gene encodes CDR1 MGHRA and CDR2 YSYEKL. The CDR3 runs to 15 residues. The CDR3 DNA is TGCGCCAGCAGCGAGAGGGGGGGCTGGACCGGGGAGCTGTTTTTT. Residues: CASSERGGWTGELFF.

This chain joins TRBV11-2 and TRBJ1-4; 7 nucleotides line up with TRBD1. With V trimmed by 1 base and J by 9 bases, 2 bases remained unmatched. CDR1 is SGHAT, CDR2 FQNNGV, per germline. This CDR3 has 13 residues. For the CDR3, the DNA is TGTGCCAGCAGCTTAGGGGACAGACAAAAACTGTTTTTT. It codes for CASSLGDRQKLFF.

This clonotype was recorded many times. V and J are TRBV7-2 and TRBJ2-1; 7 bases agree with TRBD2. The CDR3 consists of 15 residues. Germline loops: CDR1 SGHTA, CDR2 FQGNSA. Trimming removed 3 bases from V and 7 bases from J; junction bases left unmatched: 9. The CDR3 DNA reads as TGTGCCAGCAGCTTCAGCGGGAAACGGAGTAATGAGCAGTTCTTC. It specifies CASSFSGKRSNEQFF.

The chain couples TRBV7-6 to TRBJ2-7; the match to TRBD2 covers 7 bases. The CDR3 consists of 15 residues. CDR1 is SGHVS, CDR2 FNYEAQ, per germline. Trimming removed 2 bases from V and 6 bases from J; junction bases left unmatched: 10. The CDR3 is CASSLRPGGCPEQYF. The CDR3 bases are TGTGCCAGCAGCTTACGACCGGGGGGTTGCCCCGAGCAGTACTTC.

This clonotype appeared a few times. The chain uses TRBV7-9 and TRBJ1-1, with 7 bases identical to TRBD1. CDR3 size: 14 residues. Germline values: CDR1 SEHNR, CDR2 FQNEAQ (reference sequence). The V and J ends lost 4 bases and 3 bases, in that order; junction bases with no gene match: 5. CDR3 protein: CASSSQQGYTEAFF. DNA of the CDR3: TGTGCCAGCAGCTCACAACAGGGGTACACTGAAGCTTTCTTT. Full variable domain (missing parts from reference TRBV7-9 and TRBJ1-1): DTGVSQNPRHKITKRGQNVTFRCDPISEHNRLYWYRQTLGQGPEFLTYFQNEAQLEKSRLLSDRFSAERPKGSFSTLEIQRTEQGDSAMYLCASSSQQGYTEAFFGQGTRLTVV.

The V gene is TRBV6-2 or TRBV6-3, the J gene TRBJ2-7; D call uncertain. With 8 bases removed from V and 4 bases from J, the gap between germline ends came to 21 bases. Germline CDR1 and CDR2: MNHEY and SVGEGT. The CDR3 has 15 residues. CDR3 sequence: CASGRQFRAVYEQYF. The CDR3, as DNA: TGTGCCAGCGGAAGGCAATTTCGCGCGGTATACGAGCAGTACTTC.

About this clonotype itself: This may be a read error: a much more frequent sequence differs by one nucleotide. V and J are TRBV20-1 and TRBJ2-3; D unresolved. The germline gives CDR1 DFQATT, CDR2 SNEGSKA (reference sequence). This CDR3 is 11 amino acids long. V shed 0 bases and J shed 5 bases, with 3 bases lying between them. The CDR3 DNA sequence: TGCAGTGCTAGAGATATAGATACGCAGTATTTT. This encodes CSARDIDTQYF.

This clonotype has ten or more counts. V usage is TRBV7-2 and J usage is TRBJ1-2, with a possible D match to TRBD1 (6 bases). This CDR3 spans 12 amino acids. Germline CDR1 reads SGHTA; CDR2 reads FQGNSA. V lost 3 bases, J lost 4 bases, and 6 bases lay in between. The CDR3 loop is CASSLTGYGYTF. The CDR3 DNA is TGTGCCAGCAGCTTGACAGGCTATGGCTACACCTTC.

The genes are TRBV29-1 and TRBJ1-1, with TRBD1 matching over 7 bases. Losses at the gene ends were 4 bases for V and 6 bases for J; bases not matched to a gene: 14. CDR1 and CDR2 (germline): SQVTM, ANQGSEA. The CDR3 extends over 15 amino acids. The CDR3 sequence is CSVGSRQGGKPEAFF. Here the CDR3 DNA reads TGCAGCGTTGGATCCCGACAGGGTGGGAAGCCTGAAGCTTTCTTT.

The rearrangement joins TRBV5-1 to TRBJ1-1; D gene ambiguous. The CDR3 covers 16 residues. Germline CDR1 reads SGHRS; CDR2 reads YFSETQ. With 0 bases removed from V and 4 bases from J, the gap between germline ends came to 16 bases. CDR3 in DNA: TGCGCCAGCAGCTTGGGTTGGGCAGGCAGGACCACTGAAGCTTTCTTT. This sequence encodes CASSLGWAGRTTEAFF.

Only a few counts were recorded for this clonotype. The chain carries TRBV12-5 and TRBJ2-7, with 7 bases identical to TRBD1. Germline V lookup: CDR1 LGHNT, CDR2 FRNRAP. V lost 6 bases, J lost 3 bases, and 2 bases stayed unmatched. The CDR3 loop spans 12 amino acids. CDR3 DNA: TGTGCTAGTGGCTGGGACAGCTACGAGCAGTACTTC. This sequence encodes CASGWDSYEQYF.

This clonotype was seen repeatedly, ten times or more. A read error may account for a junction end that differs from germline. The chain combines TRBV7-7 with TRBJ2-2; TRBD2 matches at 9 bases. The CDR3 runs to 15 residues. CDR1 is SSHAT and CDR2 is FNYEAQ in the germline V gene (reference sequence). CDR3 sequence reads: CASSLWREGTGELFF. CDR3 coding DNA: TGTGCTAGCAGCTTATGGCGGGAGGGCACCGGGGAGCTGTTTTTT.

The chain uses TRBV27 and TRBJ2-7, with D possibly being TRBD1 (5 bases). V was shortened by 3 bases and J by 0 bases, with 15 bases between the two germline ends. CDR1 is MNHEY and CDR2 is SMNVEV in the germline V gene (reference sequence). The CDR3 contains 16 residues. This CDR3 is CASSLFDSQSSYEQYF. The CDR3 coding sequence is TGTGCCAGCAGTTTGTTCGACAGTCAAAGCTCCTACGAGCAGTACTTC.

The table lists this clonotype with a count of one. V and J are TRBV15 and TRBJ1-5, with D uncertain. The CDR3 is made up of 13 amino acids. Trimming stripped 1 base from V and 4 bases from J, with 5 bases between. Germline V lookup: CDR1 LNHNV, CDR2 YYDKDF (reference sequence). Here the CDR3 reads CATSRANNQPQHF. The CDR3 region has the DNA TGTGCCACCAGCAGAGCAAATAATCAGCCCCAGCATTTT.

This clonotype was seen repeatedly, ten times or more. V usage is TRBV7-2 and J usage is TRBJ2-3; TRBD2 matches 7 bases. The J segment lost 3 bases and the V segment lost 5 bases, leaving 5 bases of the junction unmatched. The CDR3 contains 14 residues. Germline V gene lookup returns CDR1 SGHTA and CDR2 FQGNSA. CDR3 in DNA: TGTGCCAGCAGCCCGGCCGGGGGGACAGATACGCAGTATTTT. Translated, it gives CASSPAGGTDTQYF.

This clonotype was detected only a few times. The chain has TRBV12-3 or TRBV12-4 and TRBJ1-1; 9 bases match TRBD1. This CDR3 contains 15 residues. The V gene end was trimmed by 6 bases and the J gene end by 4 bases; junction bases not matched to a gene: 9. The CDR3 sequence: CASSRSLQGATEAFF. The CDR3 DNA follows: TGTGCCAGCAGCAGAAGCTTACAGGGGGCCACTGAAGCTTTCTTT.